The entry below describes one T cell receptor (beta chain). Its target is not known. Healthy individuals who donated bone marrow served as the donors. Trimming took off 0 bases at V and 4 bases at J, with 6 bases between the two ends. Germline V CDR1 and CDR2: LGHNA, YSLEER. The CDR3 spans 13 residues. These data belong to a study of cytomegalovirus exposure and HLA in healthy donors. Points from the study as a whole: When analyzed later, a missense DCLRE1C variant was found to be linked to TCR beta V- and J-gene trimming. The study labeled fewer than 200 TCR beta chains cytomegalovirus-associated. Most TCR sequences were seen very rarely across donors, but some public TCRs occurred in many.

A multiplex PCR was run with 60 Vbeta primers and 13 Jbeta primers. Clones were sequenced by immunoSEQ multiplex PCR, and TCRdb holds only the in-frame ones, with some missing. The sample holds over 150,000 clones, 75% to 85% seen once. What was sequenced was PBMCs. This chain uses TRBV4-3 with TRBJ1-1; D is unclear. The source is a woman in her forties or fifties in good health and CMV-seropositive. CDR3 region: CASSQDRFTEAFF. The CDR3 DNA reads as TGCGCCAGCAGCCAAGACAGGTTCACTGAAGCTTTCTTT.